The 11 T cell receptor beta chains given below trace back to one sample, sequenced in a study of cytomegalovirus exposure and HLA in healthy donors. Sequencing used immunoSEQ multiplex PCR; TCRdb keeps in-frame clones, though not all of them. The top ten clones hold approximately 3.5% of a sample with 100,000 to 150,000 clones, roughly 89% of them seen once. Sequenced: PBMCs. These TCRs come from a man aged 30 to 45 in good health and CMV-seronegative.

This chain connects TRBV29-1 to TRBJ2-1; a possible D gene is TRBD2 (6 bases). Germline V gene lookup returns CDR1 SQVTM and CDR2 ANQGSEA. Trimming removed 1 base at V and 3 bases at J, with 10 bases between. CDR3 length equals 14 residues. CDR3 sequence (DNA): TGCAGCGTTGAAGGCGGGGTCCACTACAATGAGCAGTTCTTC. Its protein is CSVEGGVHYNEQFF.

V is TRBV7-9 and J is TRBJ2-7, with 8 positions matching TRBD1. V trimming: 5 bases; J trimming: 3 bases; junction bases outside the gene matches: 6. Germline loops: CDR1 SEHNR, CDR2 FQNEAQ (reference sequence). This CDR3 is 14 amino acids long. CDR3 DNA: TGTGCCAGCAGCAACAGGGGGGAAGGCTACGAGCAGTACTTC. This sequence encodes CASSNRGEGYEQYF. Based on the CDR3 plus reference TRBV7-9 and TRBJ2-7, the full variable domain is DTGVSQNPRHKITKRGQNVTFRCDPISEHNRLYWYRQTLGQGPEFLTYFQNEAQLEKSRLLSDRFSAERPKGSFSTLEIQRTEQGDSAMYLCASSNRGEGYEQYFGPGTRLTVT.

The V gene is TRBV19, the J gene TRBJ1-1; a possible D gene is TRBD1 (5 bases). Per the germline V gene, CDR1 is LNHDA and CDR2 is SQIVND (reference sequence). V lost 0 bases and J lost 3, with 14 bases in between. There are 16 residues in the CDR3. CDR3 nucleotides: TGTGCCAGTAGTATAGATCAGGGCAGGGTGTACACTGAAGCTTTCTTT. It yields the protein CASSIDQGRVYTEAFF.

J is TRBJ1-3 and V is TRBV4-3; the D gene is possibly TRBD1 (5 bases). In germline, CDR1 is LGHNA, CDR2 YSLEER. Trimming cost V 2 bases and J 0 bases, with 14 bases left between them. The CDR3 runs to 17 residues. CDR3 region: CASSQNPQDSSGNTIYF. The DNA for the CDR3 is TGCGCCAGCAGCCAAAACCCCCAAGACAGCTCTGGAAACACCATATATTTT.

The chain combines TRBV4-1 with TRBJ1-6; D is possibly TRBD1 (5 bases). CDR1 is MGHRA and CDR2 is YSYEKL in the germline V gene. The CDR3 is 15 amino acids. Deletions cut 4 bases from V and 9 bases from J, with 16 bases between. Here the CDR3 reads CASSPVPWGPSPLHF. Written as DNA, the CDR3 is TGCGCCAGCAGCCCCGTCCCCTGGGGCCCTTCACCCCTCCACTTT.

This chain links TRBV7-2 with TRBJ2-5, with 12 bases matching TRBD2. Germline-derived CDR1 and CDR2 are SGHTA and FQGNSA. There are 17 residues in the CDR3. The V segment lost 5 bases and the J segment 5 bases; nucleotides outside the gene matches: 12. DNA for the CDR3: TGTGCCAGCAGCGGGTTGACTAGCGGGGGTGCGCTGGAGACCCAGTACTTC. Amino acids: CASSGLTSGGALETQYF.

The rearrangement uses TRBV27 and TRBJ2-1, with 11 bases that match TRBD1. Germline V gives CDR1 MNHEY, CDR2 SMNVEV (reference sequence). V lost 11 bases and J lost 5; bases outside the gene matches: 5. The length of the CDR3 is 13 residues. The CDR3 protein is CAPRTGGHNEQFF. CDR3 DNA sequence: TGTGCCCCCAGGACAGGGGGCCACAATGAGCAGTTCTTC.

V usage is TRBV28 and J usage is TRBJ2-7; 8 bases fit TRBD1. Trimming took 7 bases from V and 3 from J; bases not matched to a gene: 17. CDR1 and CDR2 from the germline V gene are MDHEN and SYDVKM. This CDR3 is built from 17 residues. CDR3 DNA: TGTGCCAGCACCCTGACACTCACAGGGGGATCCCGCTACGAGCAGTACTTC. It codes for CASTLTLTGGSRYEQYF.

The CDR3 is CASSSASGGKASPLHF. The CDR3, as DNA: TGTGCCAGCAGCTCCGCCAGTGGGGGGAAGGCTTCACCCCTCCACTTT. The V and J genes are TRBV7-2 and TRBJ1-6; TRBD1 might be the D (5 bases). The V gene's germline CDR1 is SGHTA and CDR2 FQGNSA. The V end lost 4 bases, the J end lost 9 bases, and 19 bases lay between the germline ends. The CDR3 totals 16 residues.

This clone occurred once. The chain links TRBV19 to TRBJ2-1; tentative D call: TRBD2 (5 bases). The CDR3 spans 16 residues. Germline CDR1 LNHDA, CDR2 SQIVND (reference sequence). V shed 5 bases and J shed 7 bases, with 21 bases lying between them. The CDR3, as DNA: TGTGCCAGTAGTCCCTCTTCGGGTAGCACGGGAAATGAGCAGTTCTTC. This sequence encodes CASSPSSGSTGNEQFF.

This chain links TRBV6-6 with TRBJ1-2; 7 bases line up with TRBD1. The CDR3 sequence is 16 residues long. V dropped 0 bases and J dropped 4; count of bases not matched to a gene: 8. Germline V gives CDR1 MNHNY, CDR2 SVGAGI (reference sequence). The CDR3 nucleotides read TGTGCCAGCAGTTACTCTACTGACAGGGTCACCTATGGCTACACCTTC. As protein: CASSYSTDRVTYGYTF.